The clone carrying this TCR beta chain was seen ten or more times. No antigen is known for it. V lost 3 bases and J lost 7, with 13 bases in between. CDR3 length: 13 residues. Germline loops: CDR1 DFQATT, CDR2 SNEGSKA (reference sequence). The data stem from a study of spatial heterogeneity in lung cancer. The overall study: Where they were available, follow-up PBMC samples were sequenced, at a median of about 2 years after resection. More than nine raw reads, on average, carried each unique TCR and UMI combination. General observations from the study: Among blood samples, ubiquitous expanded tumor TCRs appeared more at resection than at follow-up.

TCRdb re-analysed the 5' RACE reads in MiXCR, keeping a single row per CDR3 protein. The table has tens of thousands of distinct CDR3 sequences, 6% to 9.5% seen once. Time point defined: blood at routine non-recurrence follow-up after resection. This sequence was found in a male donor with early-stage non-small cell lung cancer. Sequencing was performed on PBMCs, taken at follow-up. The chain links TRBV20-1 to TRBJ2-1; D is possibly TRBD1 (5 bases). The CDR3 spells CSASRQGLNEQFF. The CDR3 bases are TGCAGTGCTAGTCGGCAGGGTCTAAATGAGCAGTTCTTC.